Listed below are T cell receptor beta chains from one sample, sequenced in a study of PD-L1 blockade in urothelial cancer. Sequenced by immunoSEQ multiplex PCR; TCRdb stores in-frame clones only, minus some. The sample lists 65,000 to 80,000 clones, roughly 90% occurring once. Source: PBMCs, taken around atezolizumab (anti-PD-L1) treatment. These receptors came from a man aged 70 or older with urothelial cancer. The CDR3 runs from the conserved cysteine through the conserved F or W. The D gene is left open where the match is weak. Only part of the rows carry a size: once, few, many, or a class if the clone is expanded.

clone size: .; V gene: TRBV7-2; J gene: TRBJ2-3; D gene: TRBD2; CDR3 DNA: TGTGCCAGCAGACAACCTCTAGCGGGAGTAGGGCGAGATACGCAGTATTTT; CDR3 protein: CASRQPLAGVGRDTQYF
clone size: .; V gene: TRBV9; J gene: TRBJ2-1; D gene: TRBD2; CDR3 DNA: TGTGCCAGCAGCCCGCGGGGGAGAAGCTCCTACAATGAGCAGTTCTTC; CDR3 protein: CASSPRGRSSYNEQFF
clone size: once; V gene: TRBV5-1; J gene: TRBJ2-1; D gene: .; CDR3 DNA: TGCGCCAGCAGCTTGGGAACTACAGGCAATGAGCAGTTCTTC; CDR3 protein: CASSLGTTGNEQFF
clone size: .; V gene: TRBV19; J gene: TRBJ2-1; D gene: .; CDR3 DNA: TGTGCCAGTAGTTTCCGGGGTGCCGGGGGGCGGGATGAGCAGTTCTTC; CDR3 protein: CASSFRGAGGRDEQFF
clone size: .; V gene: TRBV7-2; J gene: TRBJ2-2; D gene: TRBD1; CDR3 DNA: TGTGCCAGCAGCGCGACAGGGGCGAACACCGGGGAGCTGTTTTTT; CDR3 protein: CASSATGANTGELFF
clone size: .; V gene: TRBV18; J gene: TRBJ2-2; D gene: .; CDR3 DNA: TGTGCCAGCTCACCACCAAACAGGAACACCGGGGAGCTGTTTTTT; CDR3 protein: CASSPPNRNTGELFF
clone size: .; V gene: TRBV6-5; J gene: TRBJ2-1; D gene: .; CDR3 DNA: TGTGCCAGCAGCCACGGACAGCGGCTGAGCAATGAGCAGTTCTTC; CDR3 protein: CASSHGQRLSNEQFF
clone size: .; V gene: TRBV7-2; J gene: TRBJ2-7; D gene: .; CDR3 DNA: TGTGCCAGCAGCTCCAAGCGGTTCCGCTCGCCAAGCTCCTACGAGCAGTACTTC; CDR3 protein: CASSSKRFRSPSSYEQYF
clone size: .; V gene: TRBV7-9; J gene: TRBJ2-7; D gene: TRBD2; CDR3 DNA: TGTGCCAGCAGCGGAGGGGCTAGCGGGAGCTACGAGCAGTACTTC; CDR3 protein: CASSGGASGSYEQYF
clone size: .; V gene: TRBV11-1; J gene: TRBJ2-7; D gene: TRBD1; CDR3 DNA: TGTGCCAGCAGCCCCCGACAGGGTGGCCCCTACGAGCAGTACTTC; CDR3 protein: CASSPRQGGPYEQYF
clone size: .; V gene: TRBV5-4; J gene: TRBJ2-2; D gene: .; CDR3 DNA: TGTGCCAGCAGCTTGGCAGGGGCTAACACCGGGGAGCTGTTTTTT; CDR3 protein: CASSLAGANTGELFF
clone size: .; V gene: TRBV19; J gene: TRBJ1-2; D gene: TRBD1; CDR3 DNA: TGTGCCAGTACCATAACGGGGGGACAGGGACTCCATGGCTACACCTTC; CDR3 protein: CASTITGGQGLHGYTF
clone size: .; V gene: TRBV5-6; J gene: TRBJ1-3; D gene: .; CDR3 DNA: TGTGCCAGCAGCTTGTACAGGCTTCTTATCCTCTCTGGAAACACCATATATTTT; CDR3 protein: CASSLYRLLILSGNTIYF
clone size: .; V gene: TRBV18; J gene: TRBJ2-5; D gene: .; CDR3 DNA: TGTGCCAGCTCAAACCAACAGGAGACCCAGTACTTC; CDR3 protein: CASSNQQETQYF
clone size: .; V gene: TRBV28; J gene: TRBJ2-7; D gene: TRBD1; CDR3 DNA: TGTGCCAGCAGCCTGACAGGGCTCTCCTACGAGCAGTACTTC; CDR3 protein: CASSLTGLSYEQYF
clone size: .; V gene: TRBV9; J gene: TRBJ1-5; D gene: .; CDR3 DNA: TGTGCCAGCAGCGCCCGGGTAGATCAGCCCCAGCATTTT; CDR3 protein: CASSARVDQPQHF
clone size: .; V gene: TRBV4-2; J gene: TRBJ2-2; D gene: .; CDR3 DNA: TGTGCCAGCAGACAGGGCCCCGGGGAGCTGTTTTTT; CDR3 protein: CASRQGPGELFF
clone size: .; V gene: TRBV15; J gene: TRBJ1-5; D gene: .; CDR3 DNA: TGTGCCACCAGCAGAGATCGGGGTAGCAATCAGCCCCAGCATTTT; CDR3 protein: CATSRDRGSNQPQHF
clone size: .; V gene: TRBV7-9; J gene: TRBJ2-5; D gene: .; CDR3 DNA: TGTGCCAGCAGCTTTCCGAGAGCAAGACGGACTGATGGGACCCAGTACTTC; CDR3 protein: CASSFPRARRTDGTQYF
clone size: .; V gene: TRBV11-2; J gene: TRBJ2-7; D gene: .; CDR3 DNA: TGTGCCAGCAGCTTAGCCCCAGGGGCGCAGGTCTACGAGCAGTACTTC; CDR3 protein: CASSLAPGAQVYEQYF
clone size: .; V gene: TRBV4-1; J gene: TRBJ1-1; D gene: .; CDR3 DNA: TGCGCCAGCAGCCAATCCGGGTCCGACCCCCGGGCTTTCTTT; CDR3 protein: CASSQSGSDPRAFF
clone size: .; V gene: TRBV18; J gene: TRBJ2-1; D gene: TRBD2; CDR3 DNA: TGTGCCAGCTCACCAACGGCGGGAGGGCTAACCTACAATGAGCAGTTCTTC; CDR3 protein: CASSPTAGGLTYNEQFF
clone size: .; V gene: TRBV7-6; J gene: TRBJ2-3; D gene: TRBD2; CDR3 DNA: TGTGCCAGCAGCCCTGGACTAGCGGGAGCTTACACAGATACGCAGTATTTT; CDR3 protein: CASSPGLAGAYTDTQYF
clone size: .; V gene: TRBV7-3; J gene: TRBJ2-1; D gene: .; CDR3 DNA: TGTGCCAGCAGCTTAACTCGGGTAGATGGGAATGAGCAGTTCTTC; CDR3 protein: CASSLTRVDGNEQFF
clone size: .; V gene: TRBV5-5; J gene: TRBJ2-3; D gene: TRBD1; CDR3 DNA: TGTGCCAGCAGCCCGTGGACAGGGGGCCAAGATACGCAGTATTTT; CDR3 protein: CASSPWTGGQDTQYF
clone size: .; V gene: TRBV5-5; J gene: TRBJ2-5; D gene: TRBD2; CDR3 DNA: TGTGCCAGCAGCATACTAGCGGGGTACCAAGAGACCCAGTACTTC; CDR3 protein: CASSILAGYQETQYF
clone size: .; V gene: TRBV5-5; J gene: TRBJ2-2; D gene: .; CDR3 DNA: TGTGCCAGCAGCTTGGCGGGATCGATCACCGGGGAGCTGTTTTTT; CDR3 protein: CASSLAGSITGELFF
clone size: .; V gene: TRBV4-2; J gene: TRBJ2-1; D gene: TRBD2; CDR3 DNA: TGTGCCAGCAGCGGGACTAGCGCCGTTTACAATGAGCAGTTCTTC; CDR3 protein: CASSGTSAVYNEQFF
clone size: .; V gene: TRBV5-8; J gene: TRBJ2-6; D gene: .; CDR3 DNA: TGTGCCAGCAGCGATGGGGGGGCCGGGGCCAACGTCCTGACTTTC; CDR3 protein: CASSDGGAGANVLTF
clone size: .; V gene: TRBV29-1; J gene: TRBJ2-1; D gene: TRBD2; CDR3 DNA: TGCAGCGTTGAGGGGCGGGAGGTATCCTACAATGAGCAGTTCTTC; CDR3 protein: CSVEGREVSYNEQFF
clone size: .; V gene: TRBV15; J gene: TRBJ1-1; D gene: .; CDR3 DNA: TGTGCCACCAGCAGAGGGGCAGGGTGGGCTTTCTTT; CDR3 protein: CATSRGAGWAFF
clone size: .; V gene: TRBV9; J gene: TRBJ2-4; D gene: TRBD2; CDR3 DNA: TGTGCCAGCAGCGTAGCGACTAGCGGGAGCGGAAACATTCAGTACTTC; CDR3 protein: CASSVATSGSGNIQYF
clone size: .; V gene: TRBV13; J gene: TRBJ2-7; D gene: .; CDR3 DNA: TGTGCCAGCAGCGGCCTGGGCGAACCCTCCTACGAGCAGTACTTC; CDR3 protein: CASSGLGEPSYEQYF
clone size: few; V gene: TRBV10-2; J gene: TRBJ2-2; D gene: .; CDR3 DNA: TGCGCCAGCAGGACTAGTCCGGCCGGGGAGCTGTTTTTT; CDR3 protein: CASRTSPAGELFF
clone size: .; V gene: TRBV23-1; J gene: TRBJ2-7; D gene: TRBD1; CDR3 DNA: TGCGCCAGCAGCCGATGCACCGGGACAGGCTACGAGCAGTACTTC; CDR3 protein: CASSRCTGTGYEQYF
clone size: .; V gene: TRBV4-1; J gene: TRBJ2-7; D gene: TRBD1; CDR3 DNA: TGCGCCAGCAGCCAAATGCCGGGACAGGGGACCTACGAGCAGTACTTC; CDR3 protein: CASSQMPGQGTYEQYF
clone size: once; V gene: TRBV7-3; J gene: TRBJ2-3; D gene: .; CDR3 DNA: TGTGCCAGCAGCCGGACTAACACAGATACGCAGTATTTT; CDR3 protein: CASSRTNTDTQYF
clone size: .; V gene: TRBV11-2; J gene: TRBJ2-7; D gene: .; CDR3 DNA: TGTGCCAGCGGGGGGACCCTCTACGAGCAGTACTTC; CDR3 protein: CASGGTLYEQYF
clone size: .; V gene: TRBV2; J gene: TRBJ2-3; D gene: .; CDR3 DNA: TGTGCCAGCAGTGAGAGCGCTAGCGGCACAGATACGCAGTATTTT; CDR3 protein: CASSESASGTDTQYF
clone size: .; V gene: TRBV12-5; J gene: TRBJ2-3; D gene: .; CDR3 DNA: TGTGCTAGTGGTTTGGGGGACACAAGCACAGATACGCAGTATTTT; CDR3 protein: CASGLGDTSTDTQYF
clone size: .; V gene: TRBV10-3; J gene: TRBJ1-1; D gene: .; CDR3 DNA: TGTGCCATCAGTGACGGAGGGTACACTGAAGCTTTCTTT; CDR3 protein: CAISDGGYTEAFF
clone size: .; V gene: TRBV5-6; J gene: TRBJ2-1; D gene: .; CDR3 DNA: TGTGCCAGCAGCTTGTTCCGGACTCCTTTCTTCCCCTCCGATGAGCAGTTCTTC; CDR3 protein: CASSLFRTPFFPSDEQFF
clone size: .; V gene: TRBV18; J gene: TRBJ2-2; D gene: .; CDR3 DNA: TGTGCCAGCTCACCAGAATCCACTTCCACCGGGGAGCTGTTTTTT; CDR3 protein: CASSPESTSTGELFF
clone size: .; V gene: TRBV28; J gene: TRBJ1-1; D gene: TRBD1; CDR3 DNA: TGTGCCAGCAGTCTTACAGGGGGCGGACTACAGGCTTTCTTT; CDR3 protein: CASSLTGGGLQAFF
clone size: .; V gene: TRBV29-1; J gene: TRBJ2-4; D gene: .; CDR3 DNA: TGCAGCGTTAGGTCGGCAGGGGTTAGTACAATCCCTATTCAGTACTTC; CDR3 protein: CSVRSAGVSTIPIQYF